Sequencing of this TCR beta chain was carried out in a study of blood T cell repertoires in COVID-19. Study-wide context: Sites across the United States, Italy and Spain contributed samples from acute and convalescent COVID-19. T cells, B-cell-depleted T cells, or PBMCs provided the cDNA or gDNA that served as material.

Germline assignment: CDR1 SGHRS and CDR2 YFSETQ. This CDR3 is built from 17 residues. V lost 2 bases and J 1 base, leaving 18 bases between the germline ends. Authors' methods: Estimation of nucleated cell counts relied on the amplification of reference gene primers. Assay used: immunoSEQ multiplex PCR; TCRdb lists only in-frame clones, some missing. D and trimming come from the DNA, and the V and J calls and clone size come from that table. The sample has around 120,000 clones, 70% to 80% seen once. The chain recombines TRBV5-1 with TRBJ1-1; a weak D match, TRBD1 (5 bases). Sequenced input: peripheral blood. The clonotype originates from a man aged 65 to 79 with active or convalescent COVID-19. The CDR3 DNA sequence: TGCGCCAGCAGCTTCAGCCCCGGAGGGGATTGGAACACTGAAGCTTTCTTT. The encoded protein is CASSFSPGGDWNTEAFF.